The T cell receptor (beta chain) under discussion was sequenced for a study of T cells in Graves' hyperthyroidism and ophthalmopathy. At least ten counts were recorded for this clonotype. Its antigen is currently unknown. One end of the junction does not line up with germline, which may come from a read error. This CDR3 spans 15 amino acids. The germline CDR1 and CDR2 sequences are MNHNS and SASEGT. What was amplified from RNA transcripts were TCR beta CDR3 regions. RT-PCR in the first round (using the HTBI primer set) targeted the TCR CDR3. TCRdb processed the multiplex PCR reads anew with MiXCR; each CDR3 protein has one entry. The table records 400,000 to 550,000 distinct CDR3 sequences, roughly a quarter of them present only once. Ophthalmopathy cases met thresholds of Clinical Activity Score at least 3, NOSPECS grade at least 4 and duration under 3 months. Study results and caveats: Patients with ophthalmopathy were separated from those with stable hyperthyroidism by a 13 V-J model.

The chain has TRBV6-1 and TRBJ1-1; TRBD1 agrees at 10 bases. The source of this sequence is a woman between 25 and 40 years old with Graves' ophthalmopathy. The sequencing input was blood. The DNA for the CDR3 is TGTGCCAGCAATGAAAGACAGGGGGCAGGCACTGAAGCTTTCTTT. Translating gives CASNERQGAGTEAFF.